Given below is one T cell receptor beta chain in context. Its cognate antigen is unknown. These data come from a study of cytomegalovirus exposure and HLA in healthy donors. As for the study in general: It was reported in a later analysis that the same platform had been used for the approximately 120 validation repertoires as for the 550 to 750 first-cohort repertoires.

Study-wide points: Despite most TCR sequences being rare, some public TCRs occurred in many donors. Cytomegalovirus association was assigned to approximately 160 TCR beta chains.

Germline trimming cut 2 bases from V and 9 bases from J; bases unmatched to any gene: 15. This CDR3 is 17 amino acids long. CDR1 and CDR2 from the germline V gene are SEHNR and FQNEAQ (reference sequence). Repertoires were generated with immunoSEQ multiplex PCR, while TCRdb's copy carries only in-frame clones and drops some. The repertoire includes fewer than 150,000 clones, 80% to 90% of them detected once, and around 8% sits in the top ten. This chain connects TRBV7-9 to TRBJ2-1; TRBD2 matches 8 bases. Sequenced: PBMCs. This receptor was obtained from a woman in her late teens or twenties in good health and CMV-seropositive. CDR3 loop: CASSLYSGGRTGSEQFF. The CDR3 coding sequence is TGTGCCAGCAGCTTATATTCGGGGGGGCGTACGGGAAGTGAGCAGTTCTTC.